This TCR beta chain originates from a study of CD4 T cells in relation to SARS-CoV-2 and coronaviruses. CD4+ T cells from unexposed donors were obtained before the COVID-19 pandemic (2011-2018). After around nine days of culture, CD4+ T cells were isolated. Unexposed-donor CD4+ T cells were probed with SARS-CoV-2 S/N and four cold-coronavirus spikes, cells permitting. Trimming pared 3 bases from V and 6 bases from J, leaving 8 bases between. This CDR3 is built from 12 residues. On this clone itself: The target antigen is unknown.

The assay was immunoSEQ multiplex PCR, and TCRdb's table has in-frame clones only and misses some. The top ten clones hold around a quarter of a sample with roughly 17,000 clones, 60% to 80% of them seen once. This chain connects TRBV12-3 or TRBV12-4 to TRBJ2-5, with no clear D. The sequence came from a human donor in good health. Sequenced sample: CD4+ T cells from PBMCs, cultured in vitro. The CDR3 sequence is CASSFLRQTQYF. The CDR3 DNA reads TGTGCCAGCAGTTTTCTAAGACAGACCCAGTACTTC.